These T cell receptor beta chains were read from a single sample in a study of cytotoxic CD8 clonotypes in ibrutinib-treated CLL. Here immunoSEQ multiplex PCR was the method, and the copy in TCRdb shows in-frame clones only, minus some. The sample consists of some 130,000 clones, 60% to 85% of them appearing once. The sequencing here drew on PBMCs, taken after 24 months of ibrutinib treatment. These receptors were obtained from a human donor with chronic lymphocytic leukemia. Each CDR3 is given with its conserved first and last residue. The order of the fields is V gene, J gene, clone size, D gene, CDR3 DNA, CDR3 protein. D genes are given only for firm matches. Clone size appears in some rows only: once, few, many, or a class for an expanded clone.

v_call: TRBV30
j_call: TRBJ1-2
clone_size: -
d_call: TRBD1
cdr3_nt: TGTGCCTGGACCCGAATGACCGGGACAGGTTTAGGCTACACCTTC
cdr3_aa: CAWTRMTGTGLGYTF

v_call: TRBV7-9
j_call: TRBJ1-2
clone_size: few
d_call: -
cdr3_nt: TGTGCCAGCAGTATGGGGATCTATGGCTACACCTTC
cdr3_aa: CASSMGIYGYTF

v_call: TRBV2
j_call: TRBJ2-7
clone_size: -
d_call: -
cdr3_nt: TGTGCGAGCCAAGCGGGCTCCTACGAGCAGTACTTC
cdr3_aa: CASQAGSYEQYF

v_call: TRBV12-5
j_call: TRBJ1-2
clone_size: once
d_call: -
cdr3_nt: TGTGCTAGTGGTTTGGGTACGGGATTTGGAGGCTACACCTTC
cdr3_aa: CASGLGTGFGGYTF

v_call: TRBV28
j_call: TRBJ1-2
clone_size: -
d_call: TRBD1
cdr3_nt: TGTGCCAGCAGCCGGCCGGGACAGGCTGGGTATGGCTACACCTTC
cdr3_aa: CASSRPGQAGYGYTF

v_call: TRBV7-2
j_call: TRBJ2-3
clone_size: -
d_call: TRBD2
cdr3_nt: TGTGCCAGCAGCAATAGCCCGACTAGCGGGAGTCTCCCAGATACGCAGTATTTT
cdr3_aa: CASSNSPTSGSLPDTQYF

v_call: TRBV5-1
j_call: TRBJ1-4
clone_size: -
d_call: -
cdr3_nt: TGCGCCAGCAGCCGCGGCAGTAGGGGTGAAAAACTGTTTTTT
cdr3_aa: CASSRGSRGEKLFF

v_call: TRBV7-8
j_call: TRBJ2-3
clone_size: once
d_call: -
cdr3_nt: TGTGCCAGCAGCCCCATGGGGCCCCTCCCCGGCGGGGATACGCAGTATTTT
cdr3_aa: CASSPMGPLPGGDTQYF

v_call: TRBV18
j_call: TRBJ2-7
clone_size: -
d_call: TRBD1
cdr3_nt: TGTGCCAGCTCACCATCCGACAGGGGCCACGAGCAGTACTTC
cdr3_aa: CASSPSDRGHEQYF

v_call: TRBV5-1
j_call: TRBJ2-3
clone_size: -
d_call: -
cdr3_nt: TGCGCCAGCGCCCACACGGGGCCGCCGGGGGATACGCAGTATTTT
cdr3_aa: CASAHTGPPGDTQYF

v_call: TRBV5-1
j_call: TRBJ1-4
clone_size: -
d_call: TRBD1
cdr3_nt: TGCGCCAGCAGCTTGGTGGCAGGGGGCAGGAGGATTTTT
cdr3_aa: CASSLVAGGRRIF

v_call: TRBV6-5
j_call: TRBJ1-6
clone_size: -
d_call: -
cdr3_nt: TGTGCCAGCGGGGGAACCAATAATTCACCCCTCCACTTT
cdr3_aa: CASGGTNNSPLHF

v_call: TRBV5-6
j_call: TRBJ2-1
clone_size: -
d_call: TRBD1
cdr3_nt: TGTGCCAGCAGCGCCGCCGGGACAGAGATTTACAATGAGCAGTTCTTC
cdr3_aa: CASSAAGTEIYNEQFF

v_call: TRBV15
j_call: TRBJ2-3
clone_size: -
d_call: -
cdr3_nt: TGTGCCACCAGGTGGGGGGGGGCGGGAGATACGCAGTATTTT
cdr3_aa: CATRWGGAGDTQYF

v_call: TRBV2
j_call: TRBJ1-3
clone_size: -
d_call: TRBD1
cdr3_nt: TGTGCCAGCACCAGGGGGCAGCACGCCTCTGGAAACACCATATATTTT
cdr3_aa: CASTRGQHASGNTIYF

v_call: TRBV6-1
j_call: TRBJ1-6
clone_size: -
d_call: -
cdr3_nt: TGTGCCAGCAGTGAAGGGGCCCCCGGGGGCTCCTATAATTCACCCCTCCACTTT
cdr3_aa: CASSEGAPGGSYNSPLHF